The text below deals with one TCR beta chain. Its antigen is undetermined. Germline V gene data show CDR1 as SQVTM and CDR2 as ANQGSEA. Between the trimmed V and J ends, which lost 1 base and 5 bases, there was a span of 14 bases. This CDR3 has 14 residues. These data originate in a study of tumor-infiltrating lymphocytes in localized non-small cell lung cancer. Study observations and caveats: Tumor T-cell fraction from TCR sequencing was not associated with recurrence-free survival (p = 0.61).

Clones were read by immunoSEQ multiplex PCR, and TCRdb kept only the in-frame ones, dropping some. The table lists some 8,000 clones, 77% of them singletons. This TCR was recovered from a human donor with non-small cell lung cancer. The rearrangement uses TRBV29-1 and TRBJ1-2, with D unclear. The sample consisted of lung tumor tissue. The CDR3 DNA reads as TGCAGCGTTGAAGTTGGGGTGGAAAGATATGGCTACACCTTC. Translation: CSVEVGVERYGYTF.